Below, 3 T cell receptor beta chains from the same sample are listed, as sequenced in a study of OX40 agonist ivuxolimab in advanced cancers. Sequencing used immunoSEQ multiplex PCR; TCRdb keeps in-frame clones, though not all of them. This table holds approximately 64,000 clones, 88% found once. The material sequenced was CD4+ or CD8+ T cells sorted from blood, taken in a trial of the OX40 agonist ivuxolimab. The receptor source for this set is an adult with an advanced solid tumor such as melanoma, head and neck, liver or kidney cancer.

V usage is TRBV14 and J usage is TRBJ2-7; D is uncertain. Germline values: CDR1 SGHDN, CDR2 FVKESK. The germline V and J ends were trimmed by 4 bases and 5 bases, with 12 bases remaining between them. The CDR3 is made up of 13 amino acids. The CDR3 sequence: CASSRDRIDEQYF. In DNA, the CDR3 is TGTGCCAGCAGCCGAGATAGGATCGACGAGCAGTACTTC. The whole variable domain, remainder taken from reference TRBV14 and TRBJ2-7, is EAGVTQFPSHSVIEKGQTVTLRCDPISGHDNLYWYRRVMGKEIKFLLHFVKESKQDESGMPNNRFLAERTGGTYSTLKVQPAELEDSGVYFCASSRDRIDEQYFGPGTRLTVT.

The J gene is TRBJ2-1, the V gene TRBV7-3; the D gene is possibly TRBD2 (5 bases). V was clipped by 1 base and J by 2 bases, with 12 bases between them. Germline V CDR1 and CDR2: SGHTA, FQGTGA. The CDR3 is made up of 16 amino acids. DNA for the CDR3: TGTGCCAGCAGCTTAATGGAGCCGACTACCTACAATGAGCAGTTCTTC. This sequence encodes CASSLMEPTTYNEQFF. The full variable domain, its missing parts supplied by reference TRBV7-3 and TRBJ2-1, is GAGVSQTPSNKVTEKGKYVELRCDPISGHTALYWYRQSLGQGPEFLIYFQGTGAADDSGLPNDRFFAVRPEGSVSTLKIQRTERGDSAVYLCASSLMEPTTYNEQFFGPGTRLTVL.

The chain carries TRBV7-9 and TRBJ2-2, with a possible D match to TRBD2 (6 bases). This CDR3 is 16 amino acids long. Germline V gives CDR1 SEHNR, CDR2 FQNEAQ (reference sequence). Between the trimmed V and J ends, which lost 1 base and 1 base, there was a span of 10 bases. CDR3 loop: CASSLGPGRNTGELFF. The CDR3 bases are TGTGCCAGCAGCTTAGGACCCGGGAGGAACACCGGGGAGCTGTTTTTT.